These 23 T cell receptor beta chains were sequenced from one sample in a study of cytomegalovirus exposure and HLA in healthy donors (dated by TCRdb to the late 2010s). The library was built by means of the immunoSEQ multiplex PCR assay. For the multiplex PCR, a mixture combining 60 forward primers for TCR Vbeta segments and 13 reverse primers for TCR Jbeta segments was used. TCRdb mirrors the immuneACCESS table, restricted to in-frame sequences. Some clones are absent from its copies; in checked studies, under half trace to an unresolved V gene, and the reason for the others is unknown. This sample lists some 180,000 clones; roughly a tenth were detected once. 1% to 1.5% of the sample rests with the top ten. Sequenced material: PBMCs. These TCRs come from a woman aged 25 to 39 in good health and CMV-seropositive.

This clone was recorded a few times. The chain uses TRBV5-1 and TRBJ2-7, with D maybe TRBD1 (6 bases). The germline V and J ends were trimmed by 4 bases and 4 bases, with 15 bases remaining between them. The CDR3 covers 14 residues. Germline-derived CDR1 and CDR2 are SGHRS and YFSETQ. The CDR3 reads CASSLPDRPYEQYF. In DNA, the CDR3 is TGCGCCAGCAGCCTCCCGGACAGACCTTACGAGCAGTACTTC.

V usage is TRBV15 and J usage is TRBJ2-3; no definite D call. This CDR3 has 13 residues. CDR1 LNHNV and CDR2 YYDKDF come from the germline V gene (reference sequence). V lost 3 bases and J lost 2, with 6 bases in between. The CDR3 loop reads CATSSLYTDTQYF. CDR3 bases: TGTGCCACCAGCAGCCTCTACACAGATACGCAGTATTTT.

The chain recombines TRBV4-2 with TRBJ1-2, with a tentative D call TRBD1 (5 bases). Germline CDR1 LGHNA, CDR2 YNFKEQ. Deletions cut 7 bases from V and 8 bases from J, with 11 bases between. The CDR3 has 11 amino acids. CDR3 loop: CASTEGRGYTF. The CDR3 DNA is TGTGCCAGCACCGAGGGGAGGGGCTACACCTTC.

This clone was seen more than once but under ten times. The chain employs TRBV2 and TRBJ2-7; 9 nucleotides match TRBD2. The CDR3 is 15 residues long. Germline V gives CDR1 SNHLY, CDR2 FYNNEI. Trimming removed 4 bases from V and 1 base from J; junction bases left unmatched: 5. The CDR3 spells CASSGSGRRSYEQYF. CDR3 nucleotide sequence: TGTGCCAGCAGTGGCAGCGGGAGGCGGTCCTACGAGCAGTACTTC. The variable domain in full, completed from reference TRBV2 and TRBJ2-7, reads EPEVTQTPSHQVTQMGQEVILRCVPISNHLYFYWYRQILGQKVEFLVSFYNNEISEKSEIFDDQFSVERPDGSNFTLKIRSTKLEDSAMYFCASSGSGRRSYEQYFGPGTRLTVT.

The rearrangement uses TRBV2 and TRBJ2-3; D is perhaps TRBD1 (6 bases). This CDR3 spans 13 amino acids. Trimming took off 8 bases at V and 3 bases at J, with 12 bases between the two ends. Per the germline V gene, CDR1 is SNHLY and CDR2 is FYNNEI. CDR3: CASLWGQTDTQYF. The CDR3, as DNA: TGTGCCAGCTTGTGGGGGCAAACAGATACGCAGTATTTT. Together with reference TRBV2 and TRBJ2-3, the CDR3 gives the full variable domain: EPEVTQTPSHQVTQMGQEVILRCVPISNHLYFYWYRQILGQKVEFLVSFYNNEISEKSEIFDDQFSVERPDGSNFTLKIRSTKLEDSAMYFCASLWGQTDTQYFGPGTRLTVL.

The V call is TRBV4-1, the J call TRBJ1-3; 10 nucleotides agree with TRBD1. The V and J ends lost 3 bases and 8 bases, in that order; junction bases with no gene match: 7. The CDR3 has 15 residues. Germline loops: CDR1 MGHRA, CDR2 YSYEKL. Here the CDR3 reads CASSQTGQGGYTIYF. In DNA, the CDR3 is TGCGCCAGCAGCCAGACTGGACAGGGGGGATACACCATATATTTT.

The CDR3 nucleotides read TGTGCCAGCAGCCCGCGGGACCCGAGCTCCTACGAGCAGTACTTC. Protein sequence: CASSPRDPSSYEQYF. The chain is built from TRBV5-5 and TRBJ2-7, with a possible D match to TRBD2 (6 bases). The CDR3 is 15 amino acids. Germline V gene lookup returns CDR1 SGHKS and CDR2 YYEKEE (reference sequence). V lost 4 bases and J lost 0, with 14 bases in between.

This rearrangement joins TRBV14 to TRBJ2-1; TRBD2 is a possible D gene (5 bases). The CDR3 has 17 residues. The V end was cut by 1 base, the J end by 7 bases, with 20 bases between. CDR1 and CDR2 from the germline V gene are SGHDN and FVKESK. The CDR3, as DNA: TGTGCCAGCAGCCAAGGATCGCACGGGAACAGTGGGAATGAGCAGTTCTTC. Translation: CASSQGSHGNSGNEQFF.

This clone was seen more than once but under ten times. The chain has TRBV30 and TRBJ2-5, with 9 bases aligning to TRBD2. This CDR3 is built from 14 residues. Losses at the gene ends were 6 bases for V and 5 bases for J; bases not matched to a gene: 10. The V gene's germline CDR1 is GTSNPN and CDR2 SVGIG (reference sequence). The DNA of the CDR3 is TGTGCCTGCAACGGCGGGGGGGGCGGGGAGACCCAGTACTTC. Residues: CACNGGGGGETQYF.

The chain employs TRBV7-9 and TRBJ1-2, with 7 nucleotides matching TRBD1. Trimming took 5 bases from V and 2 from J; bases not matched to a gene: 2. In germline, CDR1 is SEHNR, CDR2 FQNEAQ (reference sequence). CDR3 length: 13 residues. The CDR3 DNA is TGTGCCAGCAGCCCGGGACAGAACTATGGCTACACCTTC. This encodes CASSPGQNYGYTF.

The chain employs TRBV6-1 and TRBJ1-2; D gene uncertain. The V gene's germline CDR1 is MNHNS and CDR2 SASEGT. The CDR3 has 13 amino acids. The V and J ends lost 0 bases and 4 bases respectively, with 6 bases between them. In DNA form, the CDR3 reads TGTGCCAGCAGTGAAGCGGCAGTCTATGGCTACACCTTC. This codes for CASSEAAVYGYTF.

This clone turned up a few times. This sequence joins TRBV9 and TRBJ2-6; 8 bases map to TRBD1. V shed 4 bases and J 4 bases; nucleotides not matched to a gene: 10. Germline assignment: CDR1 SGDLS and CDR2 YYNGEE. The CDR3 runs to 17 residues. In DNA, the CDR3 is TGTGCCAGCAGCACCCGGACAGGGTTCGACGGGGCCAACGTCCTGACTTTC. Protein sequence: CASSTRTGFDGANVLTF.

This sequence joins TRBV13 and TRBJ1-2, with D unresolved. The ends were cut back, 0 bases at V and 2 bases at J, with 7 bases in the middle. The CDR3 is 14 residues long. CDR1 is PRHDT, CDR2 FYEKMQ, per germline (reference sequence). CDR3 region: CASSLGRSNYGYTF. In nucleotides, the CDR3 is TGTGCCAGCAGCTTAGGCAGGTCCAACTATGGCTACACCTTC.

The sample holds a few counts of this clone. The rearrangement links TRBV29-1 to TRBJ2-7; 9 bases fit TRBD1. The J call may be in error: the DNA end matches TRBJ2-1 better. The CDR3 totals 13 residues. Germline V CDR1 and CDR2: SQVTM, ANQGSEA. The chain's CDR3 is CSLGQGSYNEQFF. Here the CDR3 DNA reads TGCAGCCTAGGACAGGGGTCCTACAATGAGCAGTTCTTC.

This clone was found a few times. V is TRBV7-2 and J is TRBJ2-7; 8 bases are a match to TRBD1. Germline CDR1 and CDR2: SGHTA and FQGNSA. V trimming: 4 bases; J trimming: 5 bases; junction bases outside the gene matches: 10. The CDR3 is 15 residues long. The CDR3 reads CASSSRTGGRHEQYF. The CDR3 DNA is TGTGCCAGCAGCTCCCGCACAGGGGGACGGCACGAGCAGTACTTC.

This clone has a handful of counts. This chain uses TRBV6-5 with TRBJ2-3; no firm D call. Trimming took 6 bases from V and 7 from J, leaving 8 bases between them. The CDR3 sequence is 11 residues long. Looked up from germline, CDR1 is MNHEY and CDR2 is SVGAGI. CDR3 residues: CASSREYTQYF. The DNA for the CDR3 is TGTGCCAGCAGCCGCGAGTATACGCAGTATTTT.

This clone turned up a few times. The chain links TRBV27 to TRBJ2-7; D is possibly TRBD1 (6 bases). Germline V gene data show CDR1 as MNHEY and CDR2 as SMNVEV (reference sequence). V was shortened by 4 bases and J by 3 bases, with 13 bases between the two germline ends. The CDR3 is 14 amino acids. The CDR3 coding sequence is TGTGCCAGCAGTTATGGCAGGGGTATCTACGAGCAGTACTTC. Protein: CASSYGRGIYEQYF.

The chain employs TRBV2 and TRBJ2-3, with 9 bases identical to TRBD2. Germline CDR1 SNHLY, CDR2 FYNNEI. Trimming cost V 5 bases and J 2 bases; bases outside gene matches: 5. The CDR3 length is 15 residues. In DNA form, the CDR3 reads TGTGCCAGCAGTCCGGGACTAGCTGTCACAGATACGCAGTATTTT. Residues: CASSPGLAVTDTQYF.

The V and J genes are TRBV6-1 and TRBJ2-2; the match to TRBD1 covers 8 bases. The CDR3 has 16 amino acids. The V gene end was trimmed by 2 bases and the J gene end by 5 bases; junction bases not matched to a gene: 7. CDR1 is MNHNS, CDR2 SASEGT, per germline. The CDR3 DNA sequence: TGTGCCAGCAGTGAAAGGAGAGACAGGGGTACCGGGGAGCTGTTTTTT. Translated, it gives CASSERRDRGTGELFF.

The chain recombines TRBV7-6 with TRBJ2-7; D possibly corresponds to TRBD1 (6 bases). Trimming removed 5 bases from V and 5 bases from J, with 16 bases in between. This CDR3 is 14 amino acids long. Germline loops: CDR1 SGHVS, CDR2 FNYEAQ. The CDR3 DNA reads TGTGCCAGCAGCCCCCGGACAGTCGGGCACGAGCAGTACTTC. This codes for CASSPRTVGHEQYF.

Here the CDR3 DNA reads TGTGCCAGCAGGGGACTCGCTTACGAGCAGTACTTC. Its protein product is CASRGLAYEQYF. The chain combines TRBV28 with TRBJ2-5; TRBD2 is a possible D gene (6 bases). TRBJ2-7 explains the end of the DNA better; the J call may be wrong. Germline CDR1 reads MDHEN; CDR2 reads SYDVKM. CDR3 length: 12 residues.

This clone occurred a few times. The J gene is TRBJ2-3, the V gene TRBV9, with a tentative D call TRBD2 (6 bases). There are 14 residues in the CDR3. V was clipped by 3 bases and J by 0 bases, with 8 bases between them. Germline CDR1 SGDLS, CDR2 YYNGEE. The CDR3 spells CASSAGSSTDTQYF. CDR3 DNA sequence: TGTGCCAGCAGCGCCGGGAGTAGCACAGATACGCAGTATTTT.

This clone came up a few times. The rearrangement joins TRBV5-1 to TRBJ2-1; 11 nucleotides line up with TRBD2. The V and J ends lost 3 bases and 0 bases, in that order; junction bases with no gene match: 14. This CDR3 is 20 amino acids long. In germline, CDR1 is SGHRS, CDR2 YFSETQ. CDR3 sequence (DNA): TGCGCCAGCAGCTCCACCGGGACTAGCGGACTTCTTAGCTCCTACAATGAGCAGTTCTTC. It translates to CASSSTGTSGLLSSYNEQFF.